What follows is one T cell receptor (beta chain) and its context. The sample belongs to a study of blood T cell repertoires in COVID-19. On the study more broadly: PBMCs, B-cell-depleted T cells, or T cells provided the cDNA or gDNA that made up the material.

Per the original data handling: Estimation of nucleated cell counts was performed using reference gene primer amplification. The assay was immunoSEQ multiplex PCR, and TCRdb's table has in-frame clones only and misses some. The D gene and trimming were derived from the DNA, and the V and J assignments and clone size from that table. The data contain 200,000 to 250,000 clones, 75% to 90% of them singletons. Source material: peripheral blood. This TCR derives from a woman in her 30s who had recovered from COVID-19.

CDR3 in amino acids: CASIPRGWDTEAFF. Here the CDR3 DNA reads TGTGCCAGCATCCCCAGGGGCTGGGACACTGAAGCTTTCTTT. The V and J genes are TRBV5-6 and TRBJ1-1, with D perhaps TRBD1 (6 bases). The germline gives CDR1 SGHDT, CDR2 YYEEEE. This CDR3 is 14 amino acids long. V was cut by 6 bases and J by 3 bases, with 15 bases left in between. The complete variable domain, with remaining parts taken from reference TRBV5-6 and TRBJ1-1, reads DAGVTQSPTHLIKTRGQQVTLRCSPKSGHDTVSWYQQALGQGPQFIFQYYEEEERQRGNFPDRFSGHQFPNYSSELNVNALLLGDSALYLCASIPRGWDTEAFFGQGTRLTVV.